This record looks at one T cell receptor beta chain sequence and its context. The source of the sample is a study of blood T cell repertoires in COVID-19. Study as a whole: Samples came from the United States, Italy and Spain, spanning acute and convalescent COVID-19. The cDNA or gDNA used as material had been derived from T cells, B-cell-depleted T cells, or PBMCs.

Germline V gene lookup returns CDR1 SEHNR and CDR2 FQNEAQ (reference sequence). This CDR3 has 14 amino acids. The V end was cut by 7 bases, the J end by 4 bases, with 14 bases between. Per the original data handling: Nucleated cell counts were estimated from reference gene primer amplification. The table came from immunoSEQ multiplex PCR; TCRdb's copy has only in-frame clones and leaves some out. V, J and clone size were drawn from that table, and D and trimming were deduced from the DNA. The table shows 240,000 or so clones, with roughly 87% occurring only once. The chain couples TRBV7-9 to TRBJ1-3; possible D gene TRBD1, 5 bases. This sequence was found in a man between 60 and 70 years old who had recovered from COVID-19. The specimen sequenced was peripheral blood. The CDR3 region is CASIRWGDGNTIYF. CDR3 bases: TGTGCCAGCATCCGATGGGGGGACGGAAACACCATATATTTT.